This T cell receptor beta chain appears in the sequencing data of a study of blood T cell repertoires in COVID-19. Study details: The origin of the acute and convalescent COVID-19 samples was the United States, Italy and Spain.

Generated by immunoSEQ multiplex PCR, the TCRdb table keeps only in-frame clones and is missing some. Of 170,000 or so clones listed, around 73% are singletons. Germline loops: CDR1 SNHLY, CDR2 FYNNEI. Trimming took 8 bases from V and 5 from J, leaving 13 bases between them. This CDR3 contains 13 residues. Donors of Cohort 3 who recovered were those that had two negative PCRs, clearance, or symptom resolution. The clonotype originates from a woman aged 45-60 years who had recovered from COVID-19. Sequenced input: PBMCs or T cells enriched from blood (not recorded which). This chain connects TRBV2 to TRBJ2-1, with D tentatively TRBD1 or TRBD2 (5 bases each). The CDR3 nucleotides read TGTGCCAGCCCTGAAGGGGAGAACAATGAGCAGTTCTTC. It encodes CASPEGENNEQFF.